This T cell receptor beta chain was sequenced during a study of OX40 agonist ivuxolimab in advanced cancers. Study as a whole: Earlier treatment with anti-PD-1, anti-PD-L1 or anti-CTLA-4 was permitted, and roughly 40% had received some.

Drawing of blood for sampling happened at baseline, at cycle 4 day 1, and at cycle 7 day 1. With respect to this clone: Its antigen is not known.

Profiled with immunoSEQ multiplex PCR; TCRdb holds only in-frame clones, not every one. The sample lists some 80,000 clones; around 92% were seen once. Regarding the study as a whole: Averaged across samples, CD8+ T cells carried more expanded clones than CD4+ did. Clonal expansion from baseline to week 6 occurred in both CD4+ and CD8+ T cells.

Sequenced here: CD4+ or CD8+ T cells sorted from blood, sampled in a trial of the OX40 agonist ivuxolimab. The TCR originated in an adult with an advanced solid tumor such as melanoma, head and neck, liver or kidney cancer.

For the CDR3, the DNA is TGTGCCAGCAGCCCCCGTTACACTGAAGCTTTCTTT. Its protein is CASSPRYTEAFF. The chain couples TRBV7-9 to TRBJ1-1; D gene uncertain. From germline, CDR1 is SEHNR and CDR2 FQNEAQ (reference sequence). The CDR3 is 12 amino acids. Trimming pared 5 bases from V and 3 bases from J, leaving 7 bases between.